One and the same sample provided the 2 T cell receptor beta chains below, sequenced in a study of blood T cell repertoires in COVID-19. Libraries were prepared by immunoSEQ multiplex PCR; TCRdb keeps only in-frame clonotypes and omits some of them. The table includes about 210,000 clones, 80% detected once. What was sequenced was peripheral blood. All receptors derive from a man in his fifties or sixties with acute or convalescent COVID-19.

The chain combines TRBV9 with TRBJ2-3, with D perhaps TRBD2 (7 bases). The germline V gene encodes CDR1 SGDLS and CDR2 YYNGEE. The CDR3 covers 16 residues. V lost 0 bases, J lost 1 base, and 12 bases lay in between. CDR3 bases: TGTGCCAGCAGCGTAGATGGGGGGGCCCGCACAGATACGCAGTATTTT. Translated, it gives CASSVDGGARTDTQYF.

This chain links TRBV29-1 with TRBJ2-1, with no clear D. The germline CDR1 and CDR2 sequences are SQVTM and ANQGSEA. This CDR3 is 11 amino acids long. The germline V and J ends were trimmed by 3 bases and 6 bases, with 6 bases remaining between them. As DNA, the CDR3 is TGCAGCGTTGAGTTCCGCAATGAGCAGTTCTTC. It encodes CSVEFRNEQFF.